The 23 T cell receptor beta chains listed next were all sequenced from one sample in a study of beta chain features in type 1 diabetes. The entirety of the isolated RNA underwent reverse transcription, so expressed TCRB transcripts were sequenced. Using immunoSEQ multiplex PCR, the repertoire was profiled, and TCRdb retains in-frame clones only, with some absent. The table has hundreds of thousands of clones, approximately 30% seen once. The sample was naive CD4+ T cells from blood. The receptors originated from a man between 18 and 35 years old in good health.

This clone was recorded a few times. The chain uses TRBV6-5 and TRBJ2-1, with 9 bases identical to TRBD1. The CDR3 spans 15 residues. The ends lost 6 bases at V and 1 base at J; junction bases unmatched: 4. Per germline, CDR1 MNHEY and CDR2 SVGAGI. The CDR3 DNA reads as TGTGCCAGCAGACCACAGGGGGCTTCCTACAATGAGCAGTTCTTC. Protein: CASRPQGASYNEQFF.

The chain combines TRBV5-1 with TRBJ2-2; perhaps TRBD2 as D (6 bases). V lost 4 bases and J lost 6, with 10 bases in between. Germline V gives CDR1 SGHRS, CDR2 YFSETQ. The CDR3 is made up of 13 amino acids. The CDR3 nucleotides are TGCGCCAGCAGCGTGGGACTGGCCGGGGAGCTGTTTTTT. This codes for CASSVGLAGELFF.

This clone was picked up a small number of times. This chain joins TRBV25-1 and TRBJ2-3; TRBD2 matches at 11 bases. Germline trimming cut 5 bases from V and 0 bases from J; bases unmatched to any gene: 4. Per germline, CDR1 MGHDK and CDR2 SYGVNS. The CDR3 sequence is 16 residues long. Here the CDR3 DNA reads TGTGCCAGCAGTTTGCGACTAGCGGGGAGCACAGATACGCAGTATTTT. It encodes CASSLRLAGSTDTQYF.

The chain carries TRBV15 and TRBJ1-1; unclear D gene. Germline V gives CDR1 LNHNV, CDR2 YYDKDF (reference sequence). The CDR3 is 16 amino acids. V lost 0 bases and J 1 base, leaving 12 bases between the germline ends. The CDR3 protein is CATSRDLAAGNTEAFF. In DNA form, the CDR3 reads TGTGCCACCAGCAGAGATTTGGCAGCGGGGAACACTGAAGCTTTCTTT.

The chain uses TRBV29-1 and TRBJ2-1, with D perhaps being TRBD1 or TRBD2 (7 bases each). CDR1 is SQVTM, CDR2 ANQGSEA, per germline. The CDR3 runs 13 residues. With 5 bases removed from V and 7 bases from J, the gap between germline ends came to 15 bases. This chain's CDR3 is CSVHYRGGNEQFF. As DNA, the CDR3 is TGCAGCGTTCATTACAGGGGAGGGAATGAGCAGTTCTTC.

CDR3 region: CASSLGDTNYEQYF. For the CDR3, the DNA is TGTGCCAGCAGCTTGGGGGACACCAACTACGAGCAGTACTTC. V gene TRBV7-9 combines with J gene TRBJ2-7, with D perhaps matching TRBD1 (6 bases). This CDR3 contains 14 residues. Per the germline V gene, CDR1 is SEHNR and CDR2 is FQNEAQ (reference sequence). The V and J ends lost 3 bases and 3 bases respectively, with 12 bases between them.

This clone was found a few times. The chain's CDR3 is CSAVVTYEQYF. For the CDR3, the DNA is TGCAGCGCCGTGGTCACCTACGAGCAGTACTTC. The chain links TRBV29-1 to TRBJ2-7; D unclear. This CDR3 region has 11 residues. V lost 7 bases and J lost 2, with 9 bases in between. Looked up from germline, CDR1 is SQVTM and CDR2 is ANQGSEA.

The chain uses TRBV9 and TRBJ2-7; 7 positions match TRBD1. V gave up 1 base and J gave up 3 bases; unmatched junction bases: 13. Germline V gives CDR1 SGDLS, CDR2 YYNGEE. CDR3 length equals 17 residues. The CDR3: CASSVSRPRDRVYEQYF. The CDR3 DNA reads TGTGCCAGCAGCGTAAGTAGACCCCGGGACAGAGTCTACGAGCAGTACTTC. The variable domain in full, with the rest retrieved from reference TRBV9 and TRBJ2-7, is DSGVTQTPKHLITATGQRVTLRCSPRSGDLSVYWYQQSLDQGLQFLIQYYNGEERAKGNILERFSAQQFPDLHSELNLSSLELGDSALYFCASSVSRPRDRVYEQYFGPGTRLTVT.

This clone was observed a handful of times. The junction departs from the called germline gene at one end, perhaps through a read error. The V gene is TRBV28, the J gene TRBJ2-7, with D unclear. Germline V lookup: CDR1 MDHEN, CDR2 SYDVKM. This CDR3 comprises 11 residues. The CDR3 DNA reads TGTGCCAGCAGTTTATCCCACAGCCAGGACTTC. Protein sequence: CASSLSHSQDF.

The chain has TRBV18 and TRBJ2-7; D call uncertain. Germline-derived CDR1 and CDR2 are KGHSH and LQKENI. The CDR3 covers 11 residues. The V end was cut by 3 bases, the J end by 3 bases, with 3 bases between. Here the CDR3 reads CASSPLYEQYF. The CDR3 DNA sequence: TGTGCCAGCTCACCCCTCTACGAGCAGTACTTC.

This clone was seen only a few times. J is TRBJ2-5 and V is TRBV20-1, with no clear D. Germline V gene lookup returns CDR1 DFQATT and CDR2 SNEGSKA (reference sequence). This CDR3 is built from 10 residues. Trimming took 5 bases from V and 5 from J, leaving 6 bases between them. The CDR3 reads CSAGLETQYF. DNA of the CDR3: TGCAGTGCTGGTCTGGAGACCCAGTACTTC.

The CDR3: CASSPGGYGYTF. CDR3 sequence (DNA): TGTGCCAGCAGCCCGGGCGGCTATGGCTACACCTTC. The chain links TRBV11-2 to TRBJ1-2; the D is unclear. V lost 5 bases and J 4 bases, leaving 8 bases between the germline ends. The CDR3 is 12 residues long. Germline loops: CDR1 SGHAT, CDR2 FQNNGV.

This rearrangement joins TRBV13 to TRBJ1-4; possible D gene TRBD1, 6 bases. The CDR3 is 16 residues long. In germline, CDR1 is PRHDT, CDR2 FYEKMQ (reference sequence). Trimming stripped 5 bases from V and 8 bases from J, with 21 bases between. The CDR3: CASSQGHRVSWEKLFF. In DNA, the CDR3 is TGTGCCAGCAGCCAGGGACACCGTGTTTCTTGGGAAAAACTGTTTTTT.

The rearrangement links TRBV4-3 to TRBJ2-3; 7 bases match TRBD1. V shed 0 bases and J 7 bases; nucleotides not matched to a gene: 4. The V gene's germline CDR1 is LGHNA and CDR2 YSLEER. This CDR3 has 14 residues. DNA for the CDR3: TGCGCCAGCAGCCAAGAACAGGGGAGTTATACGCAGTATTTT. Protein: CASSQEQGSYTQYF.

The chain uses TRBV7-9 and TRBJ1-1; D is uncertain. This CDR3 is 13 amino acids long. V was cut by 3 bases and J by 4 bases, with 9 bases left in between. Germline CDR1 reads SEHNR; CDR2 reads FQNEAQ (reference sequence). CDR3 sequence reads: CASSFTTPTEAFF. The CDR3 nucleotides read TGTGCCAGCAGCTTCACGACACCCACTGAAGCTTTCTTT. Complete variable domain (other parts from reference TRBV7-9 and TRBJ1-1): DTGVSQNPRHKITKRGQNVTFRCDPISEHNRLYWYRQTLGQGPEFLTYFQNEAQLEKSRLLSDRFSAERPKGSFSTLEIQRTEQGDSAMYLCASSFTTPTEAFFGQGTRLTVV.

The chain carries TRBV15 and TRBJ2-7; D possibly corresponds to TRBD1 (5 bases). Germline V gene lookup returns CDR1 LNHNV and CDR2 YYDKDF (reference sequence). The length of the CDR3 is 16 residues. The V end lost 0 bases, the J end lost 3 bases, and 15 bases lay between the germline ends. The DNA for the CDR3 is TGTGCCACCAGCAGAGATCGAAGGGGTTCCCTCTACGAGCAGTACTTC. As protein: CATSRDRRGSLYEQYF.

In this sample, this clone turned up a few times. The rearrangement links TRBV2 to TRBJ2-3, with D perhaps TRBD2 (5 bases). The germline gives CDR1 SNHLY, CDR2 FYNNEI. V shed 3 bases and J shed 11 bases, with 9 bases lying between them. The CDR3 spans 11 residues. The CDR3 coding sequence is TGTGCCAGCAGTGAGGTCGCGGGGCAGTATTTT. Protein sequence: CASSEVAGQYF.

This clone appeared a few times. The V gene is TRBV28, the J gene TRBJ1-1, with D unclear. Germline V CDR1 and CDR2: MDHEN, SYDVKM. The CDR3 loop spans 13 amino acids. Between the trimmed V and J ends, which lost 4 bases and 7 bases, there was a span of 13 bases. CDR3 in amino acids: CASSSLGLGEAFF. In nucleotides, the CDR3 is TGTGCCAGCAGTTCCCTAGGGCTGGGTGAAGCTTTCTTT.

This chain links TRBV12-5 with TRBJ2-1; perhaps TRBD2 as D (5 bases). V lost 4 bases, J lost 6 bases, and 10 bases lay in between. Germline CDR1 is LGHNT and CDR2 is FRNRAP. The CDR3 contains 13 residues. The CDR3 DNA reads as TGTGCTAGTGGTTGGGCTAGCTCCAATGAGCAGTTCTTC. It translates to CASGWASSNEQFF.

The chain links TRBV27 to TRBJ2-1; 8 bases map to TRBD2. V lost 3 bases to trimming and J lost 7 bases; unmatched junction nucleotides: 14. CDR1 MNHEY and CDR2 SMNVEV come from the germline V gene (reference sequence). This CDR3 region has 17 residues. CDR3 in amino acids: CASSFSGVGTRTNEQFF. CDR3 sequence (DNA): TGTGCCAGCAGTTTTAGTGGCGTAGGGACTAGGACGAATGAGCAGTTCTTC.

The chain is built from TRBV14 and TRBJ1-5; D perhaps matches TRBD1 (6 bases). There are 16 residues in the CDR3. The V and J ends lost 4 bases and 2 bases respectively, with 15 bases between them. The germline V gene encodes CDR1 SGHDN and CDR2 FVKESK. The CDR3 loop is CASSRSGGRGNQPQHF. DNA for the CDR3: TGTGCCAGCAGCCGCAGCGGGGGCAGGGGCAATCAGCCCCAGCATTTT. Full variable domain (rest looked up from reference TRBV14 and TRBJ1-5): EAGVTQFPSHSVIEKGQTVTLRCDPISGHDNLYWYRRVMGKEIKFLLHFVKESKQDESGMPNNRFLAERTGGTYSTLKVQPAELEDSGVYFCASSRSGGRGNQPQHFGDGTRLSIL.

About this clone itself: Other DNA sequences from this sample encode an identical CDR3 as well. CDR3 DNA sequence: TGCAGTGCTAGCCGTGCCGAGCAGTTCTTC. This sequence encodes CSASRAEQFF. This chain joins TRBV20-1 and TRBJ2-1; no clear D. Germline CDR1 DFQATT, CDR2 SNEGSKA (reference sequence). The CDR3 covers 10 residues. V lost 3 bases and J 10 bases, leaving 7 bases between the germline ends.

This clone was observed a few times. This chain joins TRBV29-1 and TRBJ2-2; tentatively, D is TRBD2 (6 bases). V dropped 7 bases and J dropped 4 bases, with 16 bases sitting between them. Germline loops: CDR1 SQVTM, CDR2 ANQGSEA. The CDR3 is 14 amino acids. The CDR3 region is CSARGTELTGELFF. CDR3 nucleotides: TGCAGCGCCCGGGGGACTGAACTCACCGGGGAGCTGTTTTTT.